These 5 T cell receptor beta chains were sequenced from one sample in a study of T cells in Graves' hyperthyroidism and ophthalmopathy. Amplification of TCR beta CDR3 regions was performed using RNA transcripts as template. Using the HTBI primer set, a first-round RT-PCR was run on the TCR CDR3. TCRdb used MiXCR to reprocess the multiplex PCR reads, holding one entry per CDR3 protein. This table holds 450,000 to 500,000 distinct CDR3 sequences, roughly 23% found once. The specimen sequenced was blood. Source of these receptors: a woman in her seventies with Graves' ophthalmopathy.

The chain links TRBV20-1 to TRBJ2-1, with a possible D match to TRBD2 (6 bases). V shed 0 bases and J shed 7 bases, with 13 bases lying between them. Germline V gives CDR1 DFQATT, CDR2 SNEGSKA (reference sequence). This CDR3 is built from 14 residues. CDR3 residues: CSARERELGNEQFF. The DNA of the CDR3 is TGCAGTGCTAGAGAGCGGGAACTCGGGAATGAGCAGTTCTTC.

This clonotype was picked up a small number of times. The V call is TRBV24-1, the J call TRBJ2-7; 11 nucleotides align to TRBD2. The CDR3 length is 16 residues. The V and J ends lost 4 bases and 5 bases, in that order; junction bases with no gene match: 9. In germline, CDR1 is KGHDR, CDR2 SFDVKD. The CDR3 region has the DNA TGTGCCACCAGTGACCGAACTAGCGGGAGTTTAGACGAGCAGTACTTC. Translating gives CATSDRTSGSLDEQYF.

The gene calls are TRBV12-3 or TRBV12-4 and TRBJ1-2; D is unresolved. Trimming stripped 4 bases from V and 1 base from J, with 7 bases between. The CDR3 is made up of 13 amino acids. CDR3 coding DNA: TGTGCCAGCAGTTCTACGTTTAACTATGGCTACACCTTC. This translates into CASSSTFNYGYTF.

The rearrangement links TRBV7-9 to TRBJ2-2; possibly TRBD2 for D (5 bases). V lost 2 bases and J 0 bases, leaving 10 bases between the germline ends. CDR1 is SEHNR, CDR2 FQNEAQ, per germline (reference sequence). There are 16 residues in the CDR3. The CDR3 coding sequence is TGTGCCAGCAGCTTAAAGCGGATCGCGAACACCGGGGAGCTGTTTTTT. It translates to CASSLKRIANTGELFF.

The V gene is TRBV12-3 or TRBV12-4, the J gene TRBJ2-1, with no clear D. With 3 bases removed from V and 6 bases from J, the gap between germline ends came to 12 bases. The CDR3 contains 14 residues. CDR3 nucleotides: TGTGCCAGCAGTTTTCGGAATATGGGCAATGAGCAGTTCTTC. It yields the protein CASSFRNMGNEQFF.